Following are 13 T cell receptor beta chains from one sample sequenced in a study of post-analysis software for immune sequencing data. Findings and caveats of the study: Elevated frequency relative to controls characterized a handful of TRBV segments in patients, TRBV5-6, TRBV5-1 and TRBV20-1 among them.

Which antigens these TCRs recognize remains unknown. Sequencing libraries made from TCR beta cDNA carried unique molecular identifiers. TCRdb fed the PCR reads into MiXCR, producing one record per CDR3 protein. The repertoire holds about 190,000 distinct CDR3 sequences, with over 25% as singletons. Sequenced input: blood. These receptors came from a girl under 18 with multiple sclerosis.

The chain recombines TRBV29-1 with TRBJ2-7; D tentatively reads TRBD1 or TRBD2 (6 bases each). CDR3 length equals 13 residues. The germline gives CDR1 SQVTM, CDR2 ANQGSEA. Trimming took off 4 bases at V and 4 bases at J, with 14 bases between the two ends. CDR3 region: CSVVAGGMYEQYF. CDR3 nucleotide sequence: TGCAGCGTTGTTGCCGGGGGCATGTACGAGCAGTACTTC.

This chain links TRBV12-3 or TRBV12-4 with TRBJ2-4; 13 bases agree with TRBD2. The V gene end was trimmed by 6 bases and the J gene end by 13 bases; junction bases not matched to a gene: 15. This CDR3 contains 16 residues. Here the CDR3 reads CASRPGLAGVGGQQYF. The CDR3 DNA reads TGTGCCAGCAGACCCGGACTAGCGGGAGTGGGGGGTCAGCAGTACTTC.

Many counts were recorded for this clonotype. The chain links TRBV29-1 to TRBJ1-1; 10 bases line up with TRBD1. Trimming took 3 bases from V and 2 from J; bases not matched to a gene: 6. This CDR3 spans 15 amino acids. Germline V gene sequence: CDR1 SQVTM, CDR2 ANQGSEA. This CDR3 is CSVEGDRGANTEAFF. CDR3 nucleotide sequence: TGCAGCGTTGAGGGGGACAGGGGCGCAAACACTGAAGCTTTCTTT.

V usage is TRBV7-9 and J usage is TRBJ2-1; 8 nucleotides agree with TRBD2. Germline values: CDR1 SEHNR, CDR2 FQNEAQ (reference sequence). The CDR3 consists of 15 residues. With 0 bases clipped from V and 10 bases from J, the junction kept 8 bases outside the gene matches. Here the CDR3 DNA reads TGTGCCAGCAGCTTAGCTGGAGCGGGGGCCTACGAGCAGTTCTTC. The encoded protein is CASSLAGAGAYEQFF.

This clonotype has ten or more counts. J is TRBJ1-2 and V is TRBV5-5; D gene uncertain. In germline, CDR1 is SGHKS, CDR2 YYEKEE (reference sequence). Trimming removed 0 bases from V and 6 bases from J, with 9 bases in between. There are 13 residues in the CDR3. CDR3 protein: CASSLGATHGYTF. In nucleotides, the CDR3 is TGTGCCAGCAGCTTGGGCGCCACCCATGGCTACACCTTC.

The gene calls are TRBV20-1 and TRBJ2-1; D is ambiguous. V gave up 7 bases and J gave up 0 bases, with 10 bases separating them. The CDR3 length is 13 residues. Per the germline V gene, CDR1 is DFQATT and CDR2 is SNEGSKA (reference sequence). The CDR3 region has the DNA TGCAGTGGACCTACGAGCTCCTACAATGAGCAGTTCTTC. It specifies CSGPTSSYNEQFF.

This clonotype was seen ten or more times. The gene calls are TRBV4-1 and TRBJ1-4, with TRBD1 as a possible D gene (6 bases). The CDR3 length is 17 residues. Germline CDR1 MGHRA, CDR2 YSYEKL. V lost 0 bases and J 10 bases, leaving 21 bases between the germline ends. The CDR3 DNA sequence: TGCGCCAGCAGCCAAGAGGGGACTCCAACCCGAGGGGGAAAACTGTTTTTT. Translated, it gives CASSQEGTPTRGGKLFF.

Worth noting for this clonotype: This could be a read error, since a much larger clone is one nucleotide away. The rearrangement links TRBV10-2 to TRBJ2-5, with 7 bases fitting TRBD1. The V segment lost 8 bases and the J segment 11 bases; nucleotides outside the gene matches: 14. CDR1 WSHSY and CDR2 SAAADI come from the germline V gene. The CDR3 is 13 amino acids. The CDR3 is CASRIRGTVEQYF. Here the CDR3 DNA reads TGCGCCAGCCGGATTAGGGGGACAGTTGAGCAGTACTTC.

This clonotype was detected many times. The rearrangement joins TRBV28 to TRBJ2-7; D perhaps matches TRBD2 (6 bases). CDR3 length equals 14 residues. The V and J ends lost 4 bases and 6 bases respectively, with 16 bases between them. Germline V gene lookup returns CDR1 MDHEN and CDR2 SYDVKM. This CDR3 is CASSSPGRGSEQYF. CDR3 coding DNA: TGTGCCAGCAGTTCCCCGGGACGGGGGAGCGAGCAGTACTTC.

This clonotype was seen many times. The chain joins TRBV28 to TRBJ2-7, with D tentatively TRBD1 or TRBD2 (5 bases each). The V gene lost 7 bases and the J gene lost 0 bases, with 13 bases spanning the gap. Germline V gene lookup returns CDR1 MDHEN and CDR2 SYDVKM. The CDR3 spans 14 residues. In DNA, the CDR3 is TGTGCCAGCAACCTAAGGGACGCCTCCTACGAGCAGTACTTC. This translates into CASNLRDASYEQYF.

This clonotype appeared a few times. The chain recombines TRBV7-2 with TRBJ1-2, with D maybe TRBD1 (5 bases). Trimming took 5 bases from V and 7 from J, leaving 23 bases between them. The germline gives CDR1 SGHTA, CDR2 FQGNSA. This CDR3 region has 16 residues. CDR3 sequence (DNA): TGTGCCAGCAGCCCTCCCGGACCCGGGGCGACGCTTGGCTACACCTTC. This sequence encodes CASSPPGPGATLGYTF.

The CDR3 nucleotides read TGTGCCAGCAGAGAGTTCCTTCAAGAGCAGTACTTC. Translation gives CASREFLQEQYF. The chain couples TRBV14 to TRBJ2-7; D call uncertain. This CDR3 is 12 amino acids long. V lost 6 bases, J lost 7 bases, and 13 bases lay in between. CDR1 and CDR2 from the germline V gene are SGHDN and FVKESK.

This clonotype was seen a few times. The chain couples TRBV28 to TRBJ2-1; TRBD2 matches at 10 bases. The trim removed 4 bases at V and 0 bases at J, leaving 3 bases unmatched. Germline V gene data show CDR1 as MDHEN and CDR2 as SYDVKM. The CDR3 contains 16 residues. The CDR3 sequence is CASSSSGSDSYNEQFF. CDR3 nucleotides: TGTGCCAGCAGTTCTAGCGGGAGCGACTCCTACAATGAGCAGTTCTTC.